The 29 T cell receptor beta chains below all came from one sample that was sequenced in a study of T cells in tuberculosis. Time point described: new active TB diagnosis, blood taken before or within 7 days of starting treatment. Repertoires were generated with immunoSEQ multiplex PCR, while TCRdb's copy carries only in-frame clones and drops some. The sample records some 6,000 clones, less than 98% being singletons. Specimen: PBMCs, collected at tuberculosis diagnosis. The receptors stem from an adult with tuberculosis.

Only one count was recorded for this clone. The gene calls are TRBV30 and TRBJ2-7; TRBD1 matches at 7 bases. CDR1 is GTSNPN and CDR2 is SVGIG in the germline V gene (reference sequence). The CDR3 is 12 amino acids. Trimming took 4 bases from V and 5 from J; bases not matched to a gene: 5. The CDR3 DNA reads as TGTGCCTGGACTATAGGGACAGACGAGCAGTACTTC. Translated: CAWTIGTDEQYF.

The rearrangement links TRBV2 to TRBJ1-6; D may be TRBD1 (5 bases). V lost 9 bases to trimming and J lost 9 bases, with 21 bases between them. Germline CDR1 and CDR2: SNHLY and FYNNEI. The CDR3 totals 15 residues. CDR3 residues: CASSHGQGKVSPLHF. The CDR3 coding sequence is TGTGCCAGTTCCCACGGGCAGGGAAAAGTTTCACCCCTCCACTTT.

This clone was recorded only once. V and J are TRBV5-4 and TRBJ2-5, with TRBD2 identical over 8 bases. This CDR3 contains 15 residues. Germline lookup yields CDR1 SGHNT and CDR2 YYREEE (reference sequence). V was clipped by 0 bases and J by 5 bases; unmatched bases: 6. CDR3 bases: TGTGCCAGCAGCTTGGCCGGCGGGGGGCCGGAGACCCAGTACTTC. Protein: CASSLAGGGPETQYF.

The chain carries TRBV4-1 and TRBJ1-2, with D unclear. The V gene lost 0 bases and the J gene lost 2 bases, with 13 bases spanning the gap. Looked up from germline, CDR1 is MGHRA and CDR2 is YSYEKL. The CDR3 length is 16 residues. CDR3 bases: TGCGCCAGCAGCCAAGAGCCGCCGGGGTGGAACTATGGCTACACCTTC. Its protein is CASSQEPPGWNYGYTF.

The V and J genes are TRBV5-1 and TRBJ1-6; 8 nucleotides line up with TRBD1. Germline CDR1 SGHRS, CDR2 YFSETQ. V gave up 4 bases and J gave up 6 bases; unmatched junction bases: 9. The CDR3 contains 16 residues. The CDR3 is CASSQGRTGTNSPLHF. CDR3 nucleotides: TGCGCCAGCAGCCAGGGTCGGACAGGGACTAATTCACCCCTCCACTTT. Filled out from reference TRBV5-1 and TRBJ1-6, the complete variable domain reads KAGVTQTPRYLIKTRGQQVTLSCSPISGHRSVSWYQQTPGQGLQFLFEYFSETQRNKGNFPGRFSGRQFSNSRSEMNVSTLELGDSALYLCASSQGRTGTNSPLHFGNGTRLTVT.

V is TRBV2 and J is TRBJ2-2, with D perhaps TRBD1 (6 bases). Trimming left V 2 bases short and J 0 bases short, with 10 bases between. From germline, CDR1 is SNHLY and CDR2 FYNNEI. The CDR3 is 16 residues long. The CDR3 region is CASSEWDIANTGELFF. DNA of the CDR3: TGTGCCAGCAGTGAATGGGACATCGCGAACACCGGGGAGCTGTTTTTT.

This clone was recorded only once. The chain uses TRBV6-5 and TRBJ1-2; 7 positions agree with TRBD1. Germline CDR1 reads MNHEY; CDR2 reads SVGAGI. This CDR3 has 13 residues. V trimming: 2 bases; J trimming: 10 bases; junction bases outside the gene matches: 7. The CDR3 protein is CASSYTRQGAYTF. The CDR3 DNA sequence: TGTGCCAGCAGTTACACGCGACAGGGTGCCTACACCTTC.

This clone was recorded once. The chain is built from TRBV6-5 and TRBJ2-2; 7 bases align to TRBD2. This CDR3 contains 14 residues. CDR1 is MNHEY, CDR2 SVGAGI, per germline. Unmatched junction bases numbered 6, after V lost 4 bases and J lost 7 bases. CDR3 in DNA: TGTGCCAGCAGTTCCCCGGGGGGAGGCGGGGAGCTGTTTTTT. It specifies CASSSPGGGGELFF.

The rearrangement uses TRBV19 and TRBJ1-6; TRBD1 matches at 8 bases. V shed 3 bases, J shed 10 bases, and the junction held 11 bases outside the gene matches. Germline V CDR1 and CDR2: LNHDA, SQIVND (reference sequence). This CDR3 comprises 16 residues. The CDR3: CASSIGQGARGSPLHF. Here the CDR3 DNA reads TGTGCCAGTAGTATCGGTCAGGGGGCGAGGGGCTCACCCCTCCACTTT.

The rearrangement links TRBV27 to TRBJ2-1; 8 bases agree with TRBD2. V lost 4 bases, J lost 0 bases, and 8 bases stayed unmatched. The length of the CDR3 is 17 residues. Germline lookup yields CDR1 MNHEY and CDR2 SMNVEV (reference sequence). The CDR3 here is CASSSSGGPSSYNEQFF. The CDR3 nucleotides are TGTGCCAGCAGTTCATCGGGAGGGCCGAGCTCCTACAATGAGCAGTTCTTC.

To note about this clone: This CDR3 is also generated by other DNA sequences in the sample. The chain carries TRBV6-5 and TRBJ1-3; 9 nucleotides line up with TRBD1. Germline trimming cut 6 bases from V and 2 bases from J; bases unmatched to any gene: 5. Germline V gene sequence: CDR1 MNHEY, CDR2 SVGAGI. This CDR3 contains 15 residues. The CDR3 bases are TGTGCCAGCAGCCCGGGACAGGGACCTGGAAACACCATATATTTT. It is translated as CASSPGQGPGNTIYF.

The chain uses TRBV5-1 and TRBJ2-7, with a tentative D call TRBD1 (5 bases). The CDR3 runs 11 residues. Per germline, CDR1 SGHRS and CDR2 YFSETQ. Trimming removed 2 bases at V and 6 bases at J, with 6 bases between. The CDR3 DNA follows: TGCGCCAGCAGCTTTACAGGCGAGCAGTACTTC. Translated: CASSFTGEQYF.

This chain connects TRBV6-5 to TRBJ2-1; possible D gene TRBD1, 6 bases. Germline V lookup: CDR1 MNHEY, CDR2 SVGAGI. V gave up 6 bases and J gave up 5 bases, with 14 bases separating them. This CDR3 has 14 amino acids. The CDR3 sequence is CASSYGTQNNEQFF. The CDR3 DNA reads TGTGCCAGCAGCTACGGGACACAAAACAATGAGCAGTTCTTC.

The chain links TRBV6-1 to TRBJ2-1; 7 nucleotides align to TRBD1. J lost 6 bases, V lost 7 bases, and 9 bases had no gene match. The CDR3 runs 14 residues. Germline V lookup: CDR1 MNHNS, CDR2 SASEGT. The CDR3 bases are TGTGCCAGCAAAAGTTCCGGGACAGCCAATGAGCAGTTCTTC. It specifies CASKSSGTANEQFF.

In its sample, this clone was seen once. This chain links TRBV5-5 with TRBJ1-5; 9 bases fit TRBD1. This CDR3 has 15 amino acids. The J segment lost 5 bases and the V segment lost 1 base, leaving 4 bases of the junction unmatched. Germline-derived CDR1 and CDR2 are SGHKS and YYEKEE (reference sequence). CDR3 sequence: CASSLTGGLDQPQHF. The DNA for the CDR3 is TGTGCCAGCAGCTTGACAGGGGGCTTGGATCAGCCCCAGCATTTT.

The chain combines TRBV7-6 with TRBJ2-1, with 15 bases aligning to TRBD2. CDR3 length equals 17 residues. Germline CDR1 is SGHVS and CDR2 is FNYEAQ. Losses at the gene ends were 5 bases for V and 9 bases for J; bases not matched to a gene: 11. The CDR3 reads CASSAGTSGRPSGEQFF. In DNA form, the CDR3 reads TGTGCCAGCAGCGCGGGGACTAGCGGGAGGCCGAGCGGTGAGCAGTTCTTC.

The chain uses TRBV6-1 and TRBJ1-2, with D maybe TRBD1 (5 bases). The CDR3 spans 13 residues. V shed 6 bases and J shed 4 bases, with 12 bases lying between them. Per the germline V gene, CDR1 is MNHNS and CDR2 is SASEGT. This CDR3 reads CASSSTGFYGYTF. CDR3 bases: TGTGCCAGCAGCAGTACAGGATTCTATGGCTACACCTTC.

The chain employs TRBV7-6 and TRBJ2-3, with 11 bases aligning to TRBD2. Germline V gene data show CDR1 as SGHVS and CDR2 as FNYEAQ. This CDR3 has 16 amino acids. J was trimmed by 1 base and V by 4 bases; bases with no gene match: 4. CDR3 amino acids: CASSSTSGSGTDTQYF. The DNA of the CDR3 is TGTGCCAGCAGCTCCACTAGCGGGAGCGGCACAGATACGCAGTATTTT. Using reference TRBV7-6 and TRBJ2-3 for the parts outside the CDR3, the full variable domain is GAGVSQSPRYKVTKRGQDVALRCDPISGHVSLYWYRQALGQGPEFLTYFNYEAQQDKSGLPNDRFSAERPEGSISTLTIQRTEQRDSAMYRCASSSTSGSGTDTQYFGPGTRLTVL.

Only one count was recorded for this clone. J is TRBJ2-7 and V is TRBV5-1; no clear D. Germline CDR1 reads SGHRS; CDR2 reads YFSETQ. The CDR3 spans 18 residues. Trimming took 4 bases from V and 2 from J, leaving 25 bases between them. The chain's CDR3 is CASSPTIEPRHSTYEQYF. In DNA, the CDR3 is TGCGCCAGCAGCCCAACTATTGAGCCCCGCCACTCCACCTACGAGCAGTACTTC.

The chain employs TRBV4-1 and TRBJ2-5; no reliable D call. Trimming stripped 3 bases from V and 5 bases from J, with 16 bases between. CDR1 and CDR2 (germline): MGHRA, YSYEKL. This CDR3 has 15 residues. The CDR3 sequence: CASSHEDSPRETQYF. DNA of the CDR3: TGCGCCAGCAGCCATGAAGACTCGCCGAGGGAGACCCAGTACTTC.

The V gene is TRBV10-3, the J gene TRBJ2-3, with 10 positions matching TRBD1. This CDR3 has 15 residues. Losses at the gene ends were 2 bases for V and 3 bases for J; bases not matched to a gene: 2. CDR1 ENHRY and CDR2 SYGVKD come from the germline V gene. CDR3 in amino acids: CAISERQGATDTQYF. In DNA form, the CDR3 reads TGTGCCATCAGTGAGAGACAGGGGGCAACAGATACGCAGTATTTT.

The CDR3 region has the DNA TGTGCCAGCGCGGAGACAGGGATCTTTAACTATGGCTACACCTTC. Encoded protein: CASAETGIFNYGYTF. The V and J genes are TRBV2 and TRBJ1-2; 7 bases agree with TRBD1. This CDR3 has 15 residues. The germline V gene encodes CDR1 SNHLY and CDR2 FYNNEI. The ends lost 8 bases at V and 1 base at J; junction bases unmatched: 10.

This clone was recorded once. The CDR3 spells CASSELWGDQETQYF. CDR3 sequence (DNA): TGTGCCAGCAGTGAACTCTGGGGGGACCAAGAGACCCAGTACTTC. The J gene is TRBJ2-5, the V gene TRBV2, with D perhaps matching TRBD2 (6 bases). Trimming cost V 2 bases and J 0 bases, with 10 bases left between them. This CDR3 contains 15 residues. CDR1 is SNHLY and CDR2 is FYNNEI in the germline V gene.

V is TRBV6-6 and J is TRBJ2-7, with TRBD2 identical over 8 bases. Germline V gene lookup returns CDR1 MNHNY and CDR2 SVGAGI (reference sequence). The CDR3 consists of 14 residues. V lost 0 bases and J lost 3; bases outside the gene matches: 1. The CDR3 region is CASSYSGTSYEQYF. For the CDR3, the DNA is TGTGCCAGCAGTTACTCCGGGACTAGCTACGAGCAGTACTTC.

The genes are TRBV11-3 and TRBJ2-7; 9 bases line up with TRBD1. The CDR3 sequence is 15 residues long. The trim removed 3 bases at V and 4 bases at J, leaving 7 bases unmatched. Per germline, CDR1 SGHNT and CDR2 YENEEA. This CDR3 is CASSLAGTGNYEQYF. In DNA, the CDR3 is TGTGCCAGCAGCTTGGCTGGGACAGGGAATTACGAGCAGTACTTC.

This clone appeared a single time. V is TRBV5-8 and J is TRBJ2-7; the match to TRBD1 covers 7 bases. CDR1 SGHTS and CDR2 YDEGEE come from the germline V gene. Trimming cost V 3 bases and J 6 bases; bases outside gene matches: 15. CDR3 size: 16 residues. The CDR3 region is CASSYGTVSPYGEQYF. CDR3 sequence (DNA): TGTGCCAGCAGCTATGGGACAGTGAGTCCCTATGGCGAGCAGTACTTC.

The chain has TRBV30 and TRBJ2-7, with 8 bases aligning to TRBD1. Germline assignment: CDR1 GTSNPN and CDR2 SVGIG (reference sequence). J was trimmed by 2 bases and V by 1 base; bases with no gene match: 4. The CDR3 length is 14 residues. CDR3: CAWSGGTGPYEQYF. The CDR3 DNA reads TGTGCCTGGAGTGGAGGGACAGGTCCCTACGAGCAGTACTTC.

This chain connects TRBV2 to TRBJ2-1; 13 bases fit TRBD2. The CDR3 is 19 residues long. Looked up from germline, CDR1 is SNHLY and CDR2 is FYNNEI. J lost 3 bases, V lost 6 bases, and 14 bases had no gene match. CDR3 loop: CASRPPLGLAGSLYNEQFF. DNA for the CDR3: TGTGCCAGCAGACCTCCTTTGGGACTAGCGGGATCCCTCTACAATGAGCAGTTCTTC.

The chain recombines TRBV10-3 with TRBJ1-2, with 7 bases lining up with TRBD1. V lost 1 base, J lost 8 bases, and 7 bases stayed unmatched. The CDR3 is 14 amino acids. CDR1 is ENHRY and CDR2 is SYGVKD in the germline V gene. The CDR3 bases are TGTGCCATCAGTGAGTATCGGGACAGAACCGGCTACACCTTC. The encoded protein is CAISEYRDRTGYTF.